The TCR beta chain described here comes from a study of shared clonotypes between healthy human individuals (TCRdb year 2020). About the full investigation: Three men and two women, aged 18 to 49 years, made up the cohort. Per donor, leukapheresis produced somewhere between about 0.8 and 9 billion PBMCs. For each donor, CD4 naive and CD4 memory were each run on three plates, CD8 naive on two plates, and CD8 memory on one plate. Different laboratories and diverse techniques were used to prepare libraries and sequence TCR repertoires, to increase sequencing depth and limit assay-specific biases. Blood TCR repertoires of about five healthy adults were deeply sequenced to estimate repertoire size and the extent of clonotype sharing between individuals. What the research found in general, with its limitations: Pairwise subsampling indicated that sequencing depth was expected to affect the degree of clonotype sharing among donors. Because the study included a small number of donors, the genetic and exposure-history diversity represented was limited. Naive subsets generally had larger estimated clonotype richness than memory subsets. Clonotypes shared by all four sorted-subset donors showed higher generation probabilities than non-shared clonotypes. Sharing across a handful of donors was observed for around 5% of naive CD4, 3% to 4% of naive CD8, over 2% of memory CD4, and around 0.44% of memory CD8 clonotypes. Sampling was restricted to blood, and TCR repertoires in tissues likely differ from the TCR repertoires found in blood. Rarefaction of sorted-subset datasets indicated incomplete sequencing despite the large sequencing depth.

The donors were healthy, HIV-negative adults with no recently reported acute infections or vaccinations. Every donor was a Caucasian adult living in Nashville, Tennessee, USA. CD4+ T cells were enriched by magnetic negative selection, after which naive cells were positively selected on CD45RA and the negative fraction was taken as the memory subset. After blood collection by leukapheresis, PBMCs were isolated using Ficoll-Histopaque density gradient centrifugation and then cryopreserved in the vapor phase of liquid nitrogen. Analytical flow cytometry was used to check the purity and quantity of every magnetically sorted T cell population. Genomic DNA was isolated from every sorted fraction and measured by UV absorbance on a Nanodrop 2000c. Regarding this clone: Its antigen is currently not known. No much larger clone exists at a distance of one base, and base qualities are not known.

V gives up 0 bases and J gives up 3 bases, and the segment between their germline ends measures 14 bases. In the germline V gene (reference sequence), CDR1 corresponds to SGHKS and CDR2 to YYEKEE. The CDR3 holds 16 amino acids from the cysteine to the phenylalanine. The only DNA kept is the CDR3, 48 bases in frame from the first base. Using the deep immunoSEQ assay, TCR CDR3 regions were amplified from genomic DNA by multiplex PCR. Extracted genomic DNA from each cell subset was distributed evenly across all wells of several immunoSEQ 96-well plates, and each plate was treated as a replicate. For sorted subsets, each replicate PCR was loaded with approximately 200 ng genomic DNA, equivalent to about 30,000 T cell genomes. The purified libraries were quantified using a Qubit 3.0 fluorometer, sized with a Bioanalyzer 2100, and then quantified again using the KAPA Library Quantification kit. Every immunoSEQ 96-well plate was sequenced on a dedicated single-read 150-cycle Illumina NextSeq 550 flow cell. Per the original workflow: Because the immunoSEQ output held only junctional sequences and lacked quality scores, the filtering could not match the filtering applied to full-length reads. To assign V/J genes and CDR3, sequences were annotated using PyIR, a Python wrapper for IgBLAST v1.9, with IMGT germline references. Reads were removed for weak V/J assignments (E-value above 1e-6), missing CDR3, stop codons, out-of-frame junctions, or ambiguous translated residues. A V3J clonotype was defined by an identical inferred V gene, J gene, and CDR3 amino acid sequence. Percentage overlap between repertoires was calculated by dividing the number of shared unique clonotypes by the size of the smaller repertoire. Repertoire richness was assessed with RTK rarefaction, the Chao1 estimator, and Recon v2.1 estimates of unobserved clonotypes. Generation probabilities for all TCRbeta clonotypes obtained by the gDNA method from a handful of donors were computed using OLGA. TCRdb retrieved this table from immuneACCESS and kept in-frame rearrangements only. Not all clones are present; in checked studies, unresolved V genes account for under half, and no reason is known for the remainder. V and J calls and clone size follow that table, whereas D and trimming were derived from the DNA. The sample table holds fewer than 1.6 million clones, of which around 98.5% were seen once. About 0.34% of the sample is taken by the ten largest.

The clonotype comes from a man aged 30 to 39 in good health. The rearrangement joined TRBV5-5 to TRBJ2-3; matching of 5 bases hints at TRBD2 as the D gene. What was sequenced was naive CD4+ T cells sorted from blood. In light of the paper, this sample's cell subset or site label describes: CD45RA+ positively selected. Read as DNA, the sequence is TGTGCCAGCAGCTTGGCCCCAGCGGTTGCAACAGATACGCAGTATTTT. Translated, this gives CASSLAPAVATDTQYF.